These T cell receptor beta chains were read from a single sample in a study of cytomegalovirus exposure and HLA in healthy donors. Sequenced by immunoSEQ multiplex PCR; TCRdb stores in-frame clones only, minus some. The sample has 85,000 to 130,000 clones, more than 75% seen once. The source material was PBMCs. All receptors derive from a woman aged 45-60 years in good health and CMV-seropositive. The CDR3 runs from the conserved cysteine through the conserved F or W. D genes are given only for firm matches. Clone size appears in some rows only: once, few, many, or a class for an expanded clone.

J gene: TRBJ2-7
clone size: .
CDR3 length: 14
D gene: .
V gene: TRBV7-9
CDR3 DNA: TGTGCCAGCAGCTCCGAGGGTGGTAGCCACGAGCAGTACTTC
CDR3 protein: CASSSEGGSHEQYF

J gene: TRBJ2-1
clone size: .
CDR3 length: 15
D gene: TRBD2
V gene: TRBV5-1
CDR3 DNA: TGCGCCAGCAGCTTGGGTGGGGGGGCCTACAATGAGCAGTTCTTC
CDR3 protein: CASSLGGGAYNEQFF

J gene: TRBJ1-3
clone size: .
CDR3 length: 18
D gene: .
V gene: TRBV5-4
CDR3 DNA: TGTGCCAGCAGCCTGGGGGGGGTCGGCAGTCTCTCTGGAAACACCATATATTTT
CDR3 protein: CASSLGGVGSLSGNTIYF

J gene: TRBJ1-2
clone size: few
CDR3 length: 15
D gene: .
V gene: TRBV5-6
CDR3 DNA: TGTGCCAGCAGCTCTACGAGACAGTTTGAACAGGGCTACACCTTC
CDR3 protein: CASSSTRQFEQGYTF

J gene: TRBJ2-1
clone size: .
CDR3 length: 16
D gene: TRBD2
V gene: TRBV5-1
CDR3 DNA: TGCGCCAGCGGGGACTACGGTGGACTAGCGGGGGCAACGAAGTTCTTC
CDR3 protein: CASGDYGGLAGATKFF

J gene: TRBJ1-4
clone size: .
CDR3 length: 15
D gene: TRBD1
V gene: TRBV18
CDR3 DNA: TGTGCCAGCTCACCCAGGACAGGGGTTAATGAAAAACTGTTTTTT
CDR3 protein: CASSPRTGVNEKLFF

J gene: TRBJ2-1
clone size: many
CDR3 length: 14
D gene: .
V gene: TRBV6-1
CDR3 DNA: TGTGCCAGCGTCGGGACAACGGTTTACAATGAGCAGTTCTTC
CDR3 protein: CASVGTTVYNEQFF

J gene: TRBJ1-1
clone size: medium-sized
CDR3 length: 14
D gene: .
V gene: TRBV5-1
CDR3 DNA: TGCGCCAGCAGCTTGGTGGGGGCGAACACTGAAGCTTTCTTT
CDR3 protein: CASSLVGANTEAFF

J gene: TRBJ1-2
clone size: .
CDR3 length: 16
D gene: .
V gene: TRBV7-2
CDR3 DNA: TGTGCCAGCAGCTCTCCCTCCTTTCCGGGGGGCTATGGCTACACCTTC
CDR3 protein: CASSSPSFPGGYGYTF

J gene: TRBJ1-1
clone size: few
CDR3 length: 16
D gene: .
V gene: TRBV7-2
CDR3 DNA: TGTGCCAGCAGCTTAGAGCCTTACGCAGGGCGGACTGAAGCTTTCTTT
CDR3 protein: CASSLEPYAGRTEAFF

J gene: TRBJ1-3
clone size: .
CDR3 length: 17
D gene: .
V gene: TRBV4-1
CDR3 DNA: TGCGCCAGCAGCCAAGATTACGGGTTGGGCTCTGGAAACACCATATATTTT
CDR3 protein: CASSQDYGLGSGNTIYF

J gene: TRBJ1-2
clone size: .
CDR3 length: 17
D gene: TRBD1
V gene: TRBV7-9
CDR3 DNA: TGTTCCAGCAGCTTAGGGACAGGGGGTGACTCCTCCTATGGCTACACCTTC
CDR3 protein: CSSSLGTGGDSSYGYTF

J gene: TRBJ1-5
clone size: .
CDR3 length: 17
D gene: .
V gene: TRBV28
CDR3 DNA: TGTGCCAGCAGTTTATTTAGGAGGCAGGTTCGTGCTCAGCCCCAGCATTTT
CDR3 protein: CASSLFRRQVRAQPQHF

J gene: TRBJ2-2
clone size: .
CDR3 length: 17
D gene: TRBD2
V gene: TRBV2
CDR3 DNA: TGTGCCAGCAGTGAACAGGCGGGGGGGCCGGGCACCGGGGAGCTGTTTTTT
CDR3 protein: CASSEQAGGPGTGELFF

J gene: TRBJ2-3
clone size: .
CDR3 length: 16
D gene: TRBD1
V gene: TRBV19
CDR3 DNA: TGTGCCAGTAGTCTCACCACAGGGGGTCTAGGAGATACGCAGTATTTT
CDR3 protein: CASSLTTGGLGDTQYF

J gene: TRBJ1-1
clone size: .
CDR3 length: 13
D gene: .
V gene: TRBV28
CDR3 DNA: TGTGCCAGCAGTTCTACAGTGAACACTGAAGCTTTCTTT
CDR3 protein: CASSSTVNTEAFF

J gene: TRBJ1-5
clone size: once
CDR3 length: 14
D gene: TRBD1
V gene: TRBV30
CDR3 DNA: TGTGCCTGGACTAAAGGACAGGGCCATCAGCCCCAGCATTTT
CDR3 protein: CAWTKGQGHQPQHF

J gene: TRBJ1-6
clone size: once
CDR3 length: 15
D gene: .
V gene: TRBV2
CDR3 DNA: TGTGCCAGCAGTTTAAAGGGGGTGGGGAATTCACCCCTCCACTTT
CDR3 protein: CASSLKGVGNSPLHF

J gene: TRBJ1-2
clone size: .
CDR3 length: 16
D gene: .
V gene: TRBV30
CDR3 DNA: TGTGCCTGGAGTGCTATCACACATGGCACAGGCGTTGGCTACACCTTC
CDR3 protein: CAWSAITHGTGVGYTF

J gene: TRBJ2-5
clone size: .
CDR3 length: 14
D gene: .
V gene: TRBV5-1
CDR3 DNA: TGCGCCAGCAGCTCACAGACCCTCCAAGAGACCCAGTACTTC
CDR3 protein: CASSSQTLQETQYF

J gene: TRBJ2-1
clone size: .
CDR3 length: 16
D gene: TRBD1
V gene: TRBV6-1
CDR3 DNA: TGTGCCAGCAGTGCGGAACCGGGACAGGGGTGGAATGAGCAGTTCTTC
CDR3 protein: CASSAEPGQGWNEQFF

J gene: TRBJ1-2
clone size: .
CDR3 length: 14
D gene: TRBD1
V gene: TRBV5-4
CDR3 DNA: TGTGCCGTAGGGAACGGACAGGGGGCTGATGGCTACACCTTC
CDR3 protein: CAVGNGQGADGYTF

J gene: TRBJ1-4
clone size: few
CDR3 length: 13
D gene: TRBD1
V gene: TRBV6-5
CDR3 DNA: TGTGCCAGCAGGGGACAGGCTAATGAAAAACTGTTTTTT
CDR3 protein: CASRGQANEKLFF

J gene: TRBJ2-2
clone size: few
CDR3 length: 12
D gene: .
V gene: TRBV27
CDR3 DNA: TGTGCCAGCAGCGGGGGTTCCGGGGAGCTGTTTTTT
CDR3 protein: CASSGGSGELFF

J gene: TRBJ1-2
clone size: .
CDR3 length: 16
D gene: .
V gene: TRBV27
CDR3 DNA: TGTGCCAGCAGTTTACTGACAGGAGGCTCCAACTATGGCTACACCTTC
CDR3 protein: CASSLLTGGSNYGYTF

J gene: TRBJ1-1
clone size: .
CDR3 length: 13
D gene: TRBD1
V gene: TRBV2
CDR3 DNA: TGTGCCAGCACGGACAGGGGTTCCACTGAAGCTTTCTTT
CDR3 protein: CASTDRGSTEAFF

J gene: TRBJ2-3
clone size: .
CDR3 length: 14
D gene: TRBD2
V gene: TRBV7-2
CDR3 DNA: TGTGCCAGCCAATTAGCGGGGAGCACAGATACGCAGTATTTT
CDR3 protein: CASQLAGSTDTQYF

J gene: TRBJ2-2
clone size: .
CDR3 length: 20
D gene: TRBD2
V gene: TRBV14
CDR3 DNA: TGTGCCAGCAGCCGCATCCCAGAAGGACTAGCGGGGGGGAACACCGGGGAGCTGTTTTTT
CDR3 protein: CASSRIPEGLAGGNTGELFF

J gene: TRBJ2-5
clone size: .
CDR3 length: 14
D gene: .
V gene: TRBV28
CDR3 DNA: TGTGCCAGCAGTTTGTTAACGGGGGTAGAGACCCAGTACTTC
CDR3 protein: CASSLLTGVETQYF

J gene: TRBJ2-7
clone size: .
CDR3 length: 16
D gene: .
V gene: TRBV28
CDR3 DNA: TGTGCCAGCAGTTCATCACAGGGTTCGGGACCGGGCGAGCAGTACTTC
CDR3 protein: CASSSSQGSGPGEQYF

J gene: TRBJ2-3
clone size: .
CDR3 length: 16
D gene: TRBD2
V gene: TRBV9
CDR3 DNA: TGTGCCAGCAGCGTTGCCGGGGGGAACGGGGCCGATACGCAGTATTTT
CDR3 protein: CASSVAGGNGADTQYF

J gene: TRBJ2-2
clone size: once
CDR3 length: 15
D gene: .
V gene: TRBV7-3
CDR3 DNA: TGTGCCAGCAGCCAGGATTTGGGGGGAACCGGGGAGCTGTTTTTT
CDR3 protein: CASSQDLGGTGELFF

J gene: TRBJ2-1
clone size: .
CDR3 length: 16
D gene: TRBD2
V gene: TRBV27
CDR3 DNA: TGTGCCAGCATAGTCACGGGACTAGAGGGCCCGGGTGAGCAGTTCTTC
CDR3 protein: CASIVTGLEGPGEQFF

J gene: TRBJ2-5
clone size: once
CDR3 length: 19
D gene: TRBD2
V gene: TRBV4-1
CDR3 DNA: TGCGCCAGCAGCCATCTCAGGGGACTAGCGGGGGGAGGAGGGGAGACCCAGTACTTC
CDR3 protein: CASSHLRGLAGGGGETQYF

J gene: TRBJ2-3
clone size: .
CDR3 length: 14
D gene: TRBD1
V gene: TRBV4-2
CDR3 DNA: TGTGCCAGCAGCCAAGAAGACAGGGGATATACGCAGTATTTT
CDR3 protein: CASSQEDRGYTQYF

J gene: TRBJ2-7
clone size: .
CDR3 length: 14
D gene: .
V gene: TRBV19
CDR3 DNA: TGTGCCAGTAGCCGGGACTTTAACTCCTACGAGCAGTACTTC
CDR3 protein: CASSRDFNSYEQYF

J gene: TRBJ1-5
clone size: .
CDR3 length: 15
D gene: TRBD1
V gene: TRBV19
CDR3 DNA: TGTGCCAGTACCGCCCAGACAGGGAGCATTCAGCCCCAGCATTTT
CDR3 protein: CASTAQTGSIQPQHF

J gene: TRBJ1-1
clone size: .
CDR3 length: 13
D gene: .
V gene: TRBV7-2
CDR3 DNA: TGTGCCAGCAGCTTAGTCGGGAACACTGAAGCTTTCTTT
CDR3 protein: CASSLVGNTEAFF

J gene: TRBJ2-3
clone size: .
CDR3 length: 13
D gene: TRBD2
V gene: TRBV19
CDR3 DNA: TGTGCCAGTAGTATTAGCGGGGGGTTTACGCAGTATTTT
CDR3 protein: CASSISGGFTQYF

J gene: TRBJ1-4
clone size: .
CDR3 length: 12
D gene: .
V gene: TRBV28
CDR3 DNA: TGTGCCAGCAGTTCACTGAATGAAAAACTGTTTTTT
CDR3 protein: CASSSLNEKLFF